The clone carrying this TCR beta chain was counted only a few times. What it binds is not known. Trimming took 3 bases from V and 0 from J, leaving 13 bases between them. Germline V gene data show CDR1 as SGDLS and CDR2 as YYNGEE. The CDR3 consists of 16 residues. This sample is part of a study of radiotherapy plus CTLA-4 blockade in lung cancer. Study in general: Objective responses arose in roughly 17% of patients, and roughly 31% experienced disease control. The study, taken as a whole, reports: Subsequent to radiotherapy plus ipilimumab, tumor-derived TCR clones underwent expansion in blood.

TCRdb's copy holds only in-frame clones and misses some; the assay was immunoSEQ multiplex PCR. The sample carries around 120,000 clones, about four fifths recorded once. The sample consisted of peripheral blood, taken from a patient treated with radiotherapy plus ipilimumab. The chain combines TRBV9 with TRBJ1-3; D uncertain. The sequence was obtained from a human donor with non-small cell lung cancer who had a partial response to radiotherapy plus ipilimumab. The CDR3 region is CASSAYYSFSGNTIYF. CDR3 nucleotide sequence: TGTGCCAGCAGCGCTTATTACAGCTTCTCTGGAAACACCATATATTTT.